Reported below is one T cell receptor (beta chain). The antigen is unknown. The CDR3 covers 12 residues. V lost 0 bases, J lost 4 bases, and 6 bases lay in between. From germline, CDR1 is GTSNPN and CDR2 SVGIG (reference sequence). Generated by immunoSEQ multiplex PCR, the TCRdb table keeps only in-frame clones and is missing some. The data show millions of clones, roughly 93% seen once. The sample comes from a study of shared clonotypes between healthy human individuals. Overall study results and limits: Among the subsets, naive ones generally showed larger estimated richness than memory ones.

The receptor comes from a man between 18 and 35 years old in good health. Some clones in this sample may be carry-over from other donors' samples. The chain is built from TRBV30 and TRBJ1-2; D gene ambiguous. Sequencing used naive CD4+ T cells from PBMCs. As for subset: CD45RA+ positively selected. The CDR3 reads CAWSVFSYGYTF. CDR3 nucleotide sequence: TGTGCCTGGAGTGTGTTCAGCTATGGCTACACCTTC.